This T cell receptor (beta chain) was obtained from a study of radiotherapy plus CTLA-4 blockade in lung cancer. Study-level results: Best predicting response, reportedly, were early blood T cell clone dynamics, with interferon-beta. Clones of tumor-derived TCRs expanded in blood after radiotherapy plus ipilimumab.

Germline assignment: CDR1 DFQATT and CDR2 SNEGSKA (reference sequence). With 3 bases removed from V and 5 bases from J, the gap between germline ends came to 6 bases. This CDR3 is 11 amino acids long. Details on this clone: As yet, its antigen is unknown.

Chemo-refractory metastatic non-small-cell lung cancer patients received focal radiation with ipilimumab CTLA-4 blockade. The repertoire was sequenced with immunoSEQ multiplex PCR; TCRdb's copy has only in-frame clones and lacks some. The repertoire has some 70,000 clones, around 86% of them found once; the top ten carry about 4%. The sample consisted of peripheral blood, taken from a patient treated with radiotherapy plus ipilimumab. This receptor was obtained from a human donor with non-small cell lung cancer who had a partial response to radiotherapy plus ipilimumab. This sequence joins TRBV20-1 and TRBJ2-3; D uncertain. The chain's CDR3 is CSARLRDTQYF. For the CDR3, the DNA is TGCAGTGCTAGGCTGCGAGATACGCAGTATTTT.